This T cell receptor (beta chain) appears in the sequencing data of a study of T cell responses to AZD1222 COVID-19 vaccine. Whole-study findings and limits: CD4 TCRs associated with vaccination spanned spike, dominating at 160-218 and 743-854. Close to half of spike-specific TCRs reportedly recognize unmutated variant regions. Samples come after the peak T cell response, not at day 14.

V trimming: 1 base; J trimming: 2 bases; junction bases outside the gene matches: 5. Germline V gene data show CDR1 as LGHDT and CDR2 as YNNKEL (reference sequence). The CDR3 has 15 residues. TCRdb's table, derived via immunoSEQ multiplex PCR, lists solely in-frame clones and lacks some. The table has about 120,000 clones, roughly 92% seen once. Worth noting for this clone: The antigen is not known.

Sequences were derived from peripheral blood, sampled 28 days after the second AZD1222 dose. The TCR originated in an adult who received the AZD1222 COVID-19 vaccine. The chain combines TRBV3-1 (or the pseudogene TRBV3-2) with TRBJ2-7, with 7 bases matching TRBD1. The CDR3 sequence: CASSQGIQGAYEQYF. DNA for the CDR3: TGTGCCAGCAGCCAAGGCATTCAGGGGGCCTACGAGCAGTACTTC.